This TCR beta chain was documented in a study of T-cell reconstitution after alpha-beta-depleted transplantation in children. Study-level points and caveats: Reported findings indicate that, about two months after transplant, alpha-beta T cells came from several hundred expanded clones, which were derived from non-depleted graft cells. Most T-cell counts and diversity one year after the transplant came from T cells that were newly produced.

Worth noting for this clonotype: Its antigen is still unknown.

V lost 3 bases, J lost 8 bases, and 16 bases lay in between. CDR3 size: 13 residues. In germline, CDR1 is DFQATT, CDR2 SNEGSKA (reference sequence). The authors prepared the TCRbeta library with unique molecular identifiers. TCRdb re-called the PCR reads with MiXCR, one entry per CDR3 protein. The table lists some 300,000 distinct CDR3 sequences, roughly 7.8% of them singletons, with 8.5% to 9.5% in the top ten. The sequencing here drew on peripheral blood, taken 360 days after TCRalphabeta/CD19-depleted stem cell transplant. This TCR was recovered from a female patient between 2 and 10 years old who had a stem cell transplant for Fanconi anemia, so the T cells may come from the graft donor. V usage is TRBV20-1 and J usage is TRBJ1-2; a possible D gene is TRBD1 (5 bases). DNA for the CDR3: TGCAGTGCTAGTACGCCAGGGTGGGTCGGCTACACCTTC. Amino acid sequence: CSASTPGWVGYTF.